Below are 9 T cell receptor beta chains sequenced from a single sample in a study of shared clonotypes between healthy human individuals (dated by TCRdb to 2018 to 2021). The library was generated by the immunoSEQ multiplex PCR assay. TCRdb retrieved this table from immuneACCESS and kept in-frame rearrangements only. Not all clones are present; in checked studies, unresolved V genes account for under half, and no reason is known for the remainder. Here the sample has 1,100,000 or so clones; approximately 80% occur a single time. Under 0.65% of the sample comes from the top ten. The sequencing sample was made of memory CD4+ T cells from PBMCs. Taken with the paper, the label for cell subset or site translates to: CD45RA-negative fraction. These receptors originate from a man younger than 30 in good health. Some clones in this sample may be carry-over from other donors' samples.

The chain employs TRBV5-6 and TRBJ2-2; 9 nucleotides align to TRBD1. Germline V gene lookup returns CDR1 SGHDT and CDR2 YYEEEE. Trimming cost V 7 bases and J 6 bases; bases outside gene matches: 10. CDR3 size: 15 residues. CDR3: CASLGQGRFAGELFF. DNA of the CDR3: TGTGCCAGCCTTGGACAGGGGAGGTTCGCCGGGGAGCTGTTTTTT.

The J gene is TRBJ2-1, the V gene TRBV4-3; 14 bases are a match to TRBD2. In germline, CDR1 is LGHNA, CDR2 YSLEER. The CDR3 has 15 amino acids. V lost 2 bases, J lost 7 bases, and 1 base stayed unmatched. CDR3 loop: CASSQRLAGGNEQFF. The CDR3 bases are TGCGCCAGCAGCCAAAGACTAGCGGGAGGGAATGAGCAGTTCTTC.

This clone was found many times. The junction differs from germline at one of its ends, possibly a read error. At the DNA level, this CDR3 is encoded by other sequences in the same sample as well. The chain is built from TRBV5-1 and TRBJ2-3, with D perhaps matching TRBD1 (5 bases). CDR3 length: 12 amino acids. Germline CDR1 and CDR2: SGHRS and YFSETQ. CDR3 coding DNA: TGCGCCAGCAGCTTGAAGACAGACACGCAGTATTTT. Amino acids: CASSLKTDTQYF.

Notes on this clone: The sample holds other DNA sequences that translate to the same CDR3. The genes are TRBV5-4 and TRBJ2-7, with a possible D match to TRBD1 (6 bases). Germline V gene data show CDR1 as SGHNT and CDR2 as YYREEE (reference sequence). The V gene lost 2 bases and the J gene lost 4 bases, with 10 bases spanning the gap. The CDR3 is made up of 13 amino acids. The CDR3 DNA follows: TGTGCCAGCAGCTTACCAGGGGCGTACGAGCAGTACTTC. Protein: CASSLPGAYEQYF.

The V gene is TRBV6-1, the J gene TRBJ2-3, with TRBD1 as a possible D gene (5 bases). CDR1 is MNHNS and CDR2 is SASEGT in the germline V gene. The CDR3 runs to 14 residues. Trimming stripped 2 bases from V and 2 bases from J, with 8 bases between. CDR3 sequence reads: CASSEIGATDTQYF. The CDR3 DNA reads as TGTGCCAGCAGTGAAATAGGGGCCACAGATACGCAGTATTTT.

The table lists this clone with a few counts. The rearrangement joins TRBV25-1 to TRBJ1-4; no clear D gene. V lost 2 bases and J lost 4, with 11 bases in between. CDR1 and CDR2 (germline): MGHDK, SYGVNS. There are 15 residues in the CDR3. The CDR3 sequence: CASSEGGRRNEKLFF. CDR3 DNA: TGTGCCAGCAGTGAAGGCGGCAGACGTAATGAAAAACTGTTTTTT.

This clone was counted between two and nine times. Other nucleotide sequences from this sample produce the same CDR3. This rearrangement joins TRBV28 to TRBJ2-5; D unresolved. This CDR3 region has 10 residues. The germline V and J ends were trimmed by 6 bases and 4 bases, with 3 bases remaining between them. From germline, CDR1 is MDHEN and CDR2 SYDVKM. In DNA, the CDR3 is TGTGCCAGCAGGGGAGAGACCCAGTACTTC. Its protein product is CASRGETQYF. The full variable domain, its missing parts supplied by reference TRBV28 and TRBJ2-5, is DVKVTQSSRYLVKRTGEKVFLECVQDMDHENMFWYRQDPGLGLRLIYFSYDVKMKEKGDIPEGYSVSREKKERFSLILESASTNQTSMYLCASRGETQYFGPGTRLLVL.

The genes are TRBV7-3 and TRBJ1-1; D is undetermined. V was shortened by 6 bases and J by 1 base, with 9 bases between the two germline ends. Germline CDR1 reads SGHTA; CDR2 reads FQGTGA. The CDR3 runs to 13 residues. The CDR3 spells CASRSTWNTEAFF. The CDR3 nucleotides are TGTGCCAGCAGGTCAACATGGAACACTGAAGCTTTCTTT.

The V call is TRBV18, the J call TRBJ2-5, with 8 bases fitting TRBD1. The CDR3 loop spans 15 amino acids. Germline lookup yields CDR1 KGHSH and CDR2 LQKENI. J lost 4 bases, V lost 6 bases, and 10 bases had no gene match. Here the CDR3 reads CASSPTGAVRETQYF. The CDR3, as DNA: TGTGCCAGCTCTCCGACAGGGGCAGTACGAGAGACCCAGTACTTC.